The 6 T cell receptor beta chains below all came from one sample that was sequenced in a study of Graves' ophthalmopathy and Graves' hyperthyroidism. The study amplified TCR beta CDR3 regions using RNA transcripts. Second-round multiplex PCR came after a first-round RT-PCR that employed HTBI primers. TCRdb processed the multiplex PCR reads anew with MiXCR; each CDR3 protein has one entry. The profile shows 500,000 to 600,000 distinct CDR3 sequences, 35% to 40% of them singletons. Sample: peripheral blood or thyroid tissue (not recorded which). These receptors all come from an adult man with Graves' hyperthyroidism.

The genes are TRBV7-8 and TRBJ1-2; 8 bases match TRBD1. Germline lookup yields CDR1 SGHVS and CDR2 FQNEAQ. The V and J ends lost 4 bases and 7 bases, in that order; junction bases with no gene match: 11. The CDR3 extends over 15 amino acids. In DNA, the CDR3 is TGTGCCAGCAGCTACGGACAGGGTGGGGCTGGTGGCTACACCTTC. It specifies CASSYGQGGAGGYTF.

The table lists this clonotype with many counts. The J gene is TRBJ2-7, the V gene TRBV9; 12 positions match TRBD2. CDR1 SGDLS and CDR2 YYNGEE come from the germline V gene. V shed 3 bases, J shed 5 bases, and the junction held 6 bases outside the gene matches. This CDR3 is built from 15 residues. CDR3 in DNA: TGTGCCAGCAGCGGCTCTAGCGGGAGGGCCCACGAGCAGTACTTC. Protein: CASSGSSGRAHEQYF.

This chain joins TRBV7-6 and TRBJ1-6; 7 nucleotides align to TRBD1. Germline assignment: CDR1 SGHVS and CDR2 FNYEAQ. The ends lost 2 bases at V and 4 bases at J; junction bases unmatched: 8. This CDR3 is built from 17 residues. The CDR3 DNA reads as TGTGCCAGCAGCTTACAACAGGGGCTTCGGTATAATTCACCCCTCCACTTT. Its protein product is CASSLQQGLRYNSPLHF.

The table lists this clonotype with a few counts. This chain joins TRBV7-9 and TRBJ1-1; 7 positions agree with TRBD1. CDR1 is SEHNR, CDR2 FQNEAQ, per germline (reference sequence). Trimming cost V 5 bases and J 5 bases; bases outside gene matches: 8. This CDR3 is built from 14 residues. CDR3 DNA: TGTGCCAGCAGCCGCAAGACAGGGTCAACTGAAGCTTTCTTT. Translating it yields CASSRKTGSTEAFF.

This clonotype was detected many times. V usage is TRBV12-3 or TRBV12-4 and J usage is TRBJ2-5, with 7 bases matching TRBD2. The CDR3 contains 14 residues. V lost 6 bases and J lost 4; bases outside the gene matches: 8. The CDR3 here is CASSTLGGRETQYF. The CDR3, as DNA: TGTGCCAGCAGCACTCTCGGGGGGAGAGAGACCCAGTACTTC.

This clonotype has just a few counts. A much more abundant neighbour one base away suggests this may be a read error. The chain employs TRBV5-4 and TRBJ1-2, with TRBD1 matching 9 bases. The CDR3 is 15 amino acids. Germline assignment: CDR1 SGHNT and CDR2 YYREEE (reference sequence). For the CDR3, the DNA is TGTGTCAGCAGCTTCCGGGACAGGGAAGGGTATGGCTACACCTTC. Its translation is CVSSFRDREGYGYTF.